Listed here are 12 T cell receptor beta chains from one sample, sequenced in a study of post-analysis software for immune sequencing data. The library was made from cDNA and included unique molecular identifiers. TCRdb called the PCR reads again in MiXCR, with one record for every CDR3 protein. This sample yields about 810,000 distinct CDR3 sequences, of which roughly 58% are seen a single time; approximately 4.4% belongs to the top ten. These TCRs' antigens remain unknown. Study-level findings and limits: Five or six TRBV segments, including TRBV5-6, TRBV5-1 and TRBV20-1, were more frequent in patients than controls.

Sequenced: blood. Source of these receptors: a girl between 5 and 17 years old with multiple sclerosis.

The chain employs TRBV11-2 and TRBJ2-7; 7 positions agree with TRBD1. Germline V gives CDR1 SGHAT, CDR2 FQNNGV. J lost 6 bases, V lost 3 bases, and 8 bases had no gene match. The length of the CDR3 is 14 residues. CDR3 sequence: CASSFDRELGEQYF. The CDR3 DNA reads TGTGCCAGCAGCTTCGACAGGGAATTGGGCGAGCAGTACTTC.

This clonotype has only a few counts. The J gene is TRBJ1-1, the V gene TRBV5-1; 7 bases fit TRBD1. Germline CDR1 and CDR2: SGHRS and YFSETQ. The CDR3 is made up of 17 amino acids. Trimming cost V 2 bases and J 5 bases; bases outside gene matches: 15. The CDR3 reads CASSLTRTGRGGTEAFF. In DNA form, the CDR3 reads TGCGCCAGCAGCTTAACCAGGACAGGTCGAGGGGGAACTGAAGCTTTCTTT.

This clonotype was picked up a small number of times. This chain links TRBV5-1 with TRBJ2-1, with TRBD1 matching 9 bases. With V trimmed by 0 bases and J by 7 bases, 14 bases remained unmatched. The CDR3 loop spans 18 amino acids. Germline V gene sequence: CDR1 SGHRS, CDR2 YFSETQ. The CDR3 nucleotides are TGCGCCAGCAGCTTGGATGTCCCGGGACAGGGTTGGGGTAATGAGCAGTTCTTC. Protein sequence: CASSLDVPGQGWGNEQFF.

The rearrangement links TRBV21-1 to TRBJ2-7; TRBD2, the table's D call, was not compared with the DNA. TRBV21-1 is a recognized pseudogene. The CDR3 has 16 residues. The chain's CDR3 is CASTPYPRQFLKGQYF. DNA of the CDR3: TGTGCCAGCACCCCATACCCGCGTCAGTTCCTAAAAGGGCAGTACTTC.

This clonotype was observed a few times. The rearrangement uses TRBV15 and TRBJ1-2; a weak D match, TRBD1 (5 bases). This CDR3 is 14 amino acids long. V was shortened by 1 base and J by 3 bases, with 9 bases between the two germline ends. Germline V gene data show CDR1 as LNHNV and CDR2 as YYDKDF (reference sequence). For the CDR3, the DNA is TGTGCCACCAGCAGAGGGGGACGCTACTATGGCTACACCTTC. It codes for CATSRGGRYYGYTF.

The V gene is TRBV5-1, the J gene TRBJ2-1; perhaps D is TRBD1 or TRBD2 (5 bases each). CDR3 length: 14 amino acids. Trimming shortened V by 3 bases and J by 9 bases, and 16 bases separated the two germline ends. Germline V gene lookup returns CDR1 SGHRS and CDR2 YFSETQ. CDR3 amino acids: CASSSSWAGGEQFF. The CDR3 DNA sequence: TGCGCCAGCAGCTCCTCCTGGGCTGGGGGTGAGCAGTTCTTC.

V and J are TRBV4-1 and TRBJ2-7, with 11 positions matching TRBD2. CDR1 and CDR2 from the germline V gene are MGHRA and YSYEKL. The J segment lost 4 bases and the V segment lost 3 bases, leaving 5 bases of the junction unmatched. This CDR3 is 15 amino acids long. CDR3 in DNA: TGCGCCAGCAGCCATATTAGCGGGGGGGCATACGAGCAGTACTTC. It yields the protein CASSHISGGAYEQYF.

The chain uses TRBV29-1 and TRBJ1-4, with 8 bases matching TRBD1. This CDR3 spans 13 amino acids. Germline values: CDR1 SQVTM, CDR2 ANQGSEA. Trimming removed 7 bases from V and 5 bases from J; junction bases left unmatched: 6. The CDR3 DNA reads TGCAGCGCAAACAGGGGGGTCAATGAAAAACTGTTTTTT. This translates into CSANRGVNEKLFF.

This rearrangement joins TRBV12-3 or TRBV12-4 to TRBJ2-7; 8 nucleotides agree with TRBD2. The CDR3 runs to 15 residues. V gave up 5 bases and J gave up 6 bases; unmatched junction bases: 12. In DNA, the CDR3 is TGTGCCAGCAGTCCCACGAGGGGGACTAGACGCGAGCAGTACTTC. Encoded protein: CASSPTRGTRREQYF.

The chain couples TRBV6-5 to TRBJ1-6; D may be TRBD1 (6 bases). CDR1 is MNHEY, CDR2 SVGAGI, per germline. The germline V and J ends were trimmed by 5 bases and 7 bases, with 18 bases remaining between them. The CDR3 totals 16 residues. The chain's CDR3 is CASSITGLEGNSPLHF. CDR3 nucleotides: TGTGCCAGCAGTATTACAGGGCTGGAGGGCAATTCACCCCTCCACTTT.

The CDR3 DNA is TGTGCCAGCAGTTTCAGTGGGGTTCGGACTGAAGCTTTCTTT. Its translation is CASSFSGVRTEAFF. The V call is TRBV27, the J call TRBJ1-1; D call uncertain. CDR1 MNHEY and CDR2 SMNVEV come from the germline V gene (reference sequence). Trimming took off 3 bases at V and 5 bases at J, with 13 bases between the two ends. This CDR3 has 14 amino acids.

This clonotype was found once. The CDR3 sequence: CAIRGTDAYNSPLHF. The CDR3 DNA reads TGTGCCATCCGCGGGACGGATGCCTATAATTCACCCCTCCACTTT. The chain uses TRBV10-3 and TRBJ1-6, with D tentatively TRBD1 (5 bases). CDR1 is ENHRY and CDR2 is SYGVKD in the germline V gene. CDR3 size: 15 residues. With 8 bases removed from V and 2 bases from J, the gap between germline ends came to 13 bases.